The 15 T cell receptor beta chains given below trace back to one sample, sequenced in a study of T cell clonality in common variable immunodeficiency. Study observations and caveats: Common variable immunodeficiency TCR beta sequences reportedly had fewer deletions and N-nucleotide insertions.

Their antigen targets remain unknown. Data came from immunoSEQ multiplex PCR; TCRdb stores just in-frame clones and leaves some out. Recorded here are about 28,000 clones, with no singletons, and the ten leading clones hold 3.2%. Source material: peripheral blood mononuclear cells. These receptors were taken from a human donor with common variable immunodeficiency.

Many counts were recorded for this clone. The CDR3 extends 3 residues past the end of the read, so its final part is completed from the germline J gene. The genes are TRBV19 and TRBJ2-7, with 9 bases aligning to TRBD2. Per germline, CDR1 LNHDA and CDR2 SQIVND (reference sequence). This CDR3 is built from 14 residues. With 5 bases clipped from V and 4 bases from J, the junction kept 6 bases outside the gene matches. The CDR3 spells CASSLASGKYEQYF. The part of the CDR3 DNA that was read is TGTGCCAGTAGTTTGGCTAGCGGGAAATACGAG.

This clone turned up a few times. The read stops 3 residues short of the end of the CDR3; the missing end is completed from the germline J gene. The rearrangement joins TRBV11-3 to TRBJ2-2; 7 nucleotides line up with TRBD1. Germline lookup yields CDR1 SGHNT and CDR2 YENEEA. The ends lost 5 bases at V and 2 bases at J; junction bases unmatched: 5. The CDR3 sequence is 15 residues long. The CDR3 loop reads CASSPRDRNTGELFF. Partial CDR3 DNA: TGTGCCAGCAGCCCCCGGGACAGAAACACCGGGGAG.

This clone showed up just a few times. The CDR3 is CASRPGTGGAEQYF. CDR3 DNA (partial): TGTGCCAGTAGGCCTGGGACAGGGGGCGCCGAG. The gene calls are TRBV19 and TRBJ2-7, with 12 bases lining up with TRBD1. The read ends 3 residues shy of where the CDR3 ends; the end is completed using the germline J gene. The CDR3 covers 14 residues. Germline V gives CDR1 LNHDA, CDR2 SQIVND (reference sequence). The junction had 6 bases not matched to a gene; V was cut back by 6 bases and J by 6 bases.

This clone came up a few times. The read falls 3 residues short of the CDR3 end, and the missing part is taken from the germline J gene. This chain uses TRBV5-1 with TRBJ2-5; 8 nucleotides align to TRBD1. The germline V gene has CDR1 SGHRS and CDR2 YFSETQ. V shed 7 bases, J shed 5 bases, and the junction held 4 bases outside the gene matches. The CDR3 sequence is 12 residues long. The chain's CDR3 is CASSGGAETQYF. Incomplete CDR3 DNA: TGCGCCAGCTCAGGGGGCGCGGAGACC.

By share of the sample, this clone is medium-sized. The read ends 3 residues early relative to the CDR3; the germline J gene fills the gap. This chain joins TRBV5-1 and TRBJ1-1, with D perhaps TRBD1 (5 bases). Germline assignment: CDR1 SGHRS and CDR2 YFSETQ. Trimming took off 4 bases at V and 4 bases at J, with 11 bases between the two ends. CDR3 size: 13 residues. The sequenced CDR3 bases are TGCGCCAGCAGCCCATCAGGGTCCACTGAA. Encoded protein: CASSPSGSTE. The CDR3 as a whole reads CASSPSGSTEAFF.

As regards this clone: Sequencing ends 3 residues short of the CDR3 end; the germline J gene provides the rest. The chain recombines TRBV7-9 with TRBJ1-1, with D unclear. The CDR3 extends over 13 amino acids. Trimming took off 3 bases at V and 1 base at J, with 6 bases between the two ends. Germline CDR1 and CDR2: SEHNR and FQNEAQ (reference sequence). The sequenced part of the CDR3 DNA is TGTGCCAGCAGCTTCGGCGGGAACACTGAA. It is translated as CASSFGGNTE. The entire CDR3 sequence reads CASSFGGNTEAFF.

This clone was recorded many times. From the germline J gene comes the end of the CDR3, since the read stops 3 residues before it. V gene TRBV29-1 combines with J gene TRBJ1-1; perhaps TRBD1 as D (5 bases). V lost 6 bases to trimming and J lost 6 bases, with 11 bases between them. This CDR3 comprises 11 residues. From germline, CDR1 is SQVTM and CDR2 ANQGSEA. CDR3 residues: CSVRDSSEAFF. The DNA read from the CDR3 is TGCAGCGTCCGAGACAGCTCTGAA.

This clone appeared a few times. The CDR3 is CASSSATGRWTSGRGSSYEQYF. CDR3 bases read: TGTGCCAGCAGCTCCGCAACGGGACGGTGGACTAGCGGGAGGGGAAGCTCCTACGAG. This rearrangement joins TRBV7-1 to TRBJ2-7, with 15 bases matching TRBD2. Read sequence stops 3 residues before the CDR3 end, and the germline J gene provides the missing end. TRBV7-1 is placed among ORFs of uncertain function. The CDR3 runs to 22 residues. After removal of 3 bases from V and 0 bases from J, the junction contained 18 bases not matched to a gene.

CDR3 loop: CARSLRDRAKCLHGYEQYF. The CDR3 bases that were read are TGTGCCAGAAGCCTCCGGGACAGGGCCAAATGTTTACACGGCTACGAG. The chain links TRBV5-3 to TRBJ2-7, with 9 bases identical to TRBD1. The CDR3 end lies 3 residues beyond the end of the read and is filled in from the germline J gene. TRBV5-3 is classed as an ORF, of uncertain function. This CDR3 has 19 amino acids. With V trimmed by 4 bases and J by 3 bases, 20 bases remained unmatched.

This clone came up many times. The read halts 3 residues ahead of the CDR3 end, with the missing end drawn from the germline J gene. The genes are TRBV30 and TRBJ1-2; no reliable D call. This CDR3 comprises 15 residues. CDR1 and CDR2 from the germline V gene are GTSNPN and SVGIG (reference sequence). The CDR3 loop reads CAWSASSRTNRGYTF. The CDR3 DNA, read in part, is TGTGCCTGGAGTGCCTCGTCCAGGACTAACCGGGGC.

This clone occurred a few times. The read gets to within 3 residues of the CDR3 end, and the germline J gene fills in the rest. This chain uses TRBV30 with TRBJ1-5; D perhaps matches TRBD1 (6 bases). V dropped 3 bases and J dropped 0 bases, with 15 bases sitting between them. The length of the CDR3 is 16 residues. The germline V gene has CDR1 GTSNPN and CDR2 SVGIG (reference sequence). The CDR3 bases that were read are TGTGCCTGGAGCCTGGACAGCGCGTATAGCAATCAGCCC. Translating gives CAWSLDSAYSNQP. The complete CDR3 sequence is CAWSLDSAYSNQPQHF.

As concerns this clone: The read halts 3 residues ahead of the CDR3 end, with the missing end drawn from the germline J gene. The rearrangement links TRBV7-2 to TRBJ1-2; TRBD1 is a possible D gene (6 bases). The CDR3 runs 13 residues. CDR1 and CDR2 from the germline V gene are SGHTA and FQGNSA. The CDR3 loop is CASSLDRVAGYTF. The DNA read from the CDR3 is TGTGCCAGCAGCTTAGACAGGGTCGCAGGC.

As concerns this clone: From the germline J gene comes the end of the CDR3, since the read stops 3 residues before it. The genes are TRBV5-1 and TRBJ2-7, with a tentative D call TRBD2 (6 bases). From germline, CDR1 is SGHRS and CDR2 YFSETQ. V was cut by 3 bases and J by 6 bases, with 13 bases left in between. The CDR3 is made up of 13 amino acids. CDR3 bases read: TGCGCCAGCAGCTCGGTACTAGCTCCCGAG. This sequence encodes CASSSVLAPE. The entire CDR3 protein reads CASSSVLAPEQYF. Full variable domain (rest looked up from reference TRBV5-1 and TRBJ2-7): KAGVTQTPRYLIKTRGQQVTLSCSPISGHRSVSWYQQTPGQGLQFLFEYFSETQRNKGNFPGRFSGRQFSNSRSEMNVSTLELGDSALYLCASSSVLAPEQYFGPGTRLTVT.

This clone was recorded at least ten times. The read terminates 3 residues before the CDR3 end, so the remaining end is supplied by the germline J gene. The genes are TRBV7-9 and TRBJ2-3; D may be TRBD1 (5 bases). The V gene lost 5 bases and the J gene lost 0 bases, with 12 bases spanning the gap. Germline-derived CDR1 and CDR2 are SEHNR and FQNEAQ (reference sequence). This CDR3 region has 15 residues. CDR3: CASSRQQQSTDTQYF. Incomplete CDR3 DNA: TGTGCCAGCAGCCGACAGCAGCAAAGCACAGATACG.

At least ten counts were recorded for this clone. The CDR3 region is CASSIPGSAEQYF. Incomplete CDR3 DNA: TGTGCCAGTAGTATTCCAGGGTCGGCCGAG. This chain links TRBV19 with TRBJ2-7, with D possibly TRBD1 on 5 matching bases. The sequence runs out 3 residues before the end of the CDR3; the remainder is reconstructed from the germline J gene. V gave up 3 bases and J gave up 6 bases, with 12 bases separating them. The CDR3 consists of 13 residues. Germline CDR1 and CDR2: LNHDA and SQIVND (reference sequence).